This T cell receptor (beta chain) is from a study of T cell changes during pregnancy in multiple sclerosis. The CDR3 is 15 amino acids. Trimming removed 5 bases at V and 2 bases at J, with 16 bases between. CDR1 is SGDLS, CDR2 YYNGEE, per germline. Libraries were prepared by immunoSEQ multiplex PCR; TCRdb keeps only in-frame clonotypes and omits some of them. Altogether 18,000 or so clones are present, roughly nine tenths being singletons, with the ten largest covering 7.5%. This sequence joins TRBV9 and TRBJ1-2; perhaps TRBD1 as D (5 bases). The receptor's source is a female donor in good health, enrolled as a control in a pregnancy study. The specimen was CD8+ T cells from peripheral blood mononuclear cells, collected in the second trimester of pregnancy. In nucleotides, the CDR3 is TGTGCCAGCAGGGGGGGTTTTGAGCAAAACTATGGCTACACCTTC. This encodes CASRGGFEQNYGYTF.